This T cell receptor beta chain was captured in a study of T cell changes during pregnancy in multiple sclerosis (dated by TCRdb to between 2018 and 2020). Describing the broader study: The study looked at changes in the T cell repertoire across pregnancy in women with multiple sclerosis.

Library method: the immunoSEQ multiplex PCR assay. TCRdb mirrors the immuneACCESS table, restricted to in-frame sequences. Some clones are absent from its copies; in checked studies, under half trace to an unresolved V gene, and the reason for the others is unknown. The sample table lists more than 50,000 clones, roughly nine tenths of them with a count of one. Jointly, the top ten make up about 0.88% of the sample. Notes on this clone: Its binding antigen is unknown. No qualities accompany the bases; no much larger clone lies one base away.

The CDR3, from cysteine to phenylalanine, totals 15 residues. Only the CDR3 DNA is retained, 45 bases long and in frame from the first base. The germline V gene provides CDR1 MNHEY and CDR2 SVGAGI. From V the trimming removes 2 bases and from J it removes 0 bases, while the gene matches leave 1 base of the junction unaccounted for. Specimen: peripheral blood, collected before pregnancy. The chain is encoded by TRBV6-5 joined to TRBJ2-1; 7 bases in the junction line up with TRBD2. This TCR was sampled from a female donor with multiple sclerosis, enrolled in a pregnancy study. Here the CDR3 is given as CASSYGGSSYNEQFF. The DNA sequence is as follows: TGTGCCAGCAGTTACGGCGGGAGCTCCTACAATGAGCAGTTCTTC.